This T cell receptor beta chain is from a study of T cells in localized non-small cell lung cancer (dated by TCRdb to about 2020). Turning to the overall study: The study examined T cell repertoires in under 300 patients with early-stage NSCLC and compared tumors with uninvolved tumor-adjacent lungs. Of the NSCLC patients, fewer than 150 were male and approximately 100 were female, and the mean age was approximately 66 years. The cohort was made up of around 220 treatment-naive NSCLC patients whose localized lung tumors had been resected.

Comments on this clone: Its antigen is currently not known. No quality values exist for individual bases; no much larger clone is one base distant.

Taken from cysteine to phenylalanine, the CDR3 has 15 residues. The read is trimmed to its CDR3 DNA, 45 bases read in frame from base 1. CDR1 is given as SNHLY and CDR2 as FYNNEI, both from the germline V gene. V drops 8 bases and J drops 0 bases, leaving 14 bases in between. At diagnosis, peripheral blood, uninvolved tumor-adjacent lung and tumor were collected and were preserved as a mix of fresh-frozen and FFPE material. For TCR repertoire profiling, the blood samples were analyzed as peripheral blood mononuclear cells. The immunoSEQ Assay was used to sequence TCR beta CDR3 regions from DNA. Under the source paper's analysis protocol: T cell density was computed as TCR beta template counts normalized to usable DNA estimated by amplifying housekeeping genes. The preseqR package was used to estimate richness by extrapolating to 400,000 templates for PBMC samples and to 120,000 templates for tissue samples. Clonality was taken to be one minus Pielou's evenness. To identify tissue-enriched TCRs, differential abundance testing was run on productive amino-acid clonotypes with a minimum total count of 5 and an alpha of 0.1. The Jaccard Index and the Morisita Overlap Index were used to quantify repertoire overlap between compartments. GLIPH grouped TCR beta CDR3s together with public tetramer-defined viral CDR3s, and a viral motif had to include at least three viral sequences and show V-gene enrichment. TCRdb provides this immuneACCESS table in a form limited to in-frame rearrangements. Some clones are lacking; in checked studies, under half of them reflect an unresolved V gene, and why the rest are absent is not known. V and J calls and clone size follow that table, whereas D and trimming were derived from the DNA. A total of some 64,000 clones appear in this sample, approximately 80% of them only once. Of the sample, around 4.8% is held by the ten largest clones.

What the authors observed across the whole study: Uninvolved tumor-adjacent lung showed the highest T cell clonality, higher than tumor, which suggests more focused antigenic responses in the adjacent lung. Longer overall survival was associated with higher blood T cell density, whereas shorter survival was associated with higher adjacent-lung clonality. Because multi-region sequencing of the tumors was not done, intratumor heterogeneity could not be ruled out. A median of roughly 60 of the top 100 tumor clones were detected in paired uninvolved adjacent lung, and some 28 of these tumor clones were also found among the top 100 clones of the paired uninvolved adjacent lung. Because the study design was exploratory, TCR variables were selected using unadjusted p-values without false-discovery rate correction.

The rearranged segments are TRBV2 and TRBJ2-1; the D gene remains uncertain. The sequenced sample was PBMCs, obtained before any cancer treatment. The source is a man between 35 and 75 years old with stage II lung adenocarcinoma. The bases read TGTGCCAGCCTGGTAGCCCCTACCTCCTACAATGAGCAGTTCTTC. Translated, this gives CASLVAPTSYNEQFF.